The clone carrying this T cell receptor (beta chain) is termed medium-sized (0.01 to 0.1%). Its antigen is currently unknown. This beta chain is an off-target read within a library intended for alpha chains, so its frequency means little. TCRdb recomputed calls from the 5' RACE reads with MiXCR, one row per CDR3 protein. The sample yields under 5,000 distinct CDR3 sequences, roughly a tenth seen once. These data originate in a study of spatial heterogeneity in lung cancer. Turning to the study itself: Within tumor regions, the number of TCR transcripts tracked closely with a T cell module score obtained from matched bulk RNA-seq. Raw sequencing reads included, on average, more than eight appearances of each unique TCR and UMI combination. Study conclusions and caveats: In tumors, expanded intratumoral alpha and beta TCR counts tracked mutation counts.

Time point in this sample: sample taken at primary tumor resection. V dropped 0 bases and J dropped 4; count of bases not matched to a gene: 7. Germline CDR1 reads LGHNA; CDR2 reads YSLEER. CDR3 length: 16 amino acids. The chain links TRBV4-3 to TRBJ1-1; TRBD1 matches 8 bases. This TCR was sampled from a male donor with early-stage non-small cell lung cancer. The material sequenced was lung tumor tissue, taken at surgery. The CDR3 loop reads CASSQEYGQGGTEAFF. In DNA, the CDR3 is TGCGCCAGCAGCCAAGAATACGGACAGGGTGGCACTGAAGCTTTCTTT.